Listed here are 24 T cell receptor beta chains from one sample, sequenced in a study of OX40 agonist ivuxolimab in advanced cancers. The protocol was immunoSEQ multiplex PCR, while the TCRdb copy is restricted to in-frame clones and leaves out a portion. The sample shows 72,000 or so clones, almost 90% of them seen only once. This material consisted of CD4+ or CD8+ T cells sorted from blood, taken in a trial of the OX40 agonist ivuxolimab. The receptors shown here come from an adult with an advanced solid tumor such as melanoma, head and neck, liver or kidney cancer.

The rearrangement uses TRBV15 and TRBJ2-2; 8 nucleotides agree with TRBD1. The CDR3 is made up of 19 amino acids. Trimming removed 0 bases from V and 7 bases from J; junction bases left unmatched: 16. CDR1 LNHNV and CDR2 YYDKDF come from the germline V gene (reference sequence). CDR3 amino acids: CATSRDGVTGTGNLGELFF. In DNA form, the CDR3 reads TGTGCCACCAGCAGAGATGGGGTAACCGGGACAGGCAACCTCGGGGAGCTGTTTTTT.

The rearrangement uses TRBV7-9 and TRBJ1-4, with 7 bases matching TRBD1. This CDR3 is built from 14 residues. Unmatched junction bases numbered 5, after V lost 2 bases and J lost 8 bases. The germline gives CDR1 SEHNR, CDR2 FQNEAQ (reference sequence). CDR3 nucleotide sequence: TGTGCCAGCAGCTTAAGGGGGCGACGAGAAAAACTGTTTTTT. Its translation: CASSLRGRREKLFF.

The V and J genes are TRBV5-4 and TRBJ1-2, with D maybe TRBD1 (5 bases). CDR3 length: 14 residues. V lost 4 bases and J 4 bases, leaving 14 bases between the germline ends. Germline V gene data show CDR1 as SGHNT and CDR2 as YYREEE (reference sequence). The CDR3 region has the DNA TGTGCCAGCAGCGAGGGGAGTAGGGGCTATGGCTACACCTTC. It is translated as CASSEGSRGYGYTF.

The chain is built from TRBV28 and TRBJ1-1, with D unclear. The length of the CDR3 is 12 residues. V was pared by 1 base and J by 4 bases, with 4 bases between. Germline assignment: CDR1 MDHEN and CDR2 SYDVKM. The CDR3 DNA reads TGTGCCAGCAGTTTATCGAGCACTGAAGCTTTCTTT. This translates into CASSLSSTEAFF.

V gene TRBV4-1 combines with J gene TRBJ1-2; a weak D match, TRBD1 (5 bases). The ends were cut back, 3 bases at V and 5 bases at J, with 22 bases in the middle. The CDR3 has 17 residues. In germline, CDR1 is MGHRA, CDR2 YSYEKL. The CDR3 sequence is CASSQSTLRDEEYGYTF. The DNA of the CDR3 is TGCGCCAGCAGCCAGAGCACTCTAAGGGACGAGGAGTATGGCTACACCTTC.

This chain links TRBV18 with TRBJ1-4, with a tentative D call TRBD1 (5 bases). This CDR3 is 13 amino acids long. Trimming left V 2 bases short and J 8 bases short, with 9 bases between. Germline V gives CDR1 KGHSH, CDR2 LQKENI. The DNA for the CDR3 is TGTGCCAGCTCACCAGGGGCAGGGGAAAAACTGTTTTTT. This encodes CASSPGAGEKLFF. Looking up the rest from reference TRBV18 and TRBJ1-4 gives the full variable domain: NAGVMQNPRHLVRRRGQEARLRCSPMKGHSHVYWYRQLPEEGLKFMVYLQKENIIDESGMPKERFSAEFPKEGPSILRIQQVVRGDSAAYFCASSPGAGEKLFFGSGTQLSVL.

CDR3: CAWSITGVQPQHF. The CDR3, as DNA: TGTGCCTGGAGTATCACAGGGGTTCAGCCCCAGCATTTT. This rearrangement joins TRBV30 to TRBJ1-5; 7 bases agree with TRBD1. Trimming at V came to 2 bases and at J to 6 bases, leaving 4 bases not matched to a gene. This CDR3 comprises 13 residues. Germline V lookup: CDR1 GTSNPN, CDR2 SVGIG (reference sequence).

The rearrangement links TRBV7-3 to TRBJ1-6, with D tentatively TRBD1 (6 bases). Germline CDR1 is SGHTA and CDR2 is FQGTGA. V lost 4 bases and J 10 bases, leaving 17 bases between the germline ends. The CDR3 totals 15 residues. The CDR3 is CASSSGTGKGSPLHF. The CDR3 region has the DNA TGTGCCAGCAGCTCAGGTACAGGGAAAGGATCACCCCTCCACTTT.

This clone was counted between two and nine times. In DNA, the CDR3 is TGTGCCAGCAGGCAGGGGCACCCTTCTTCACCCCTCCACTTT. Residues: CASRQGHPSSPLHF. The V gene is TRBV2, the J gene TRBJ1-6, with TRBD1 as a possible D gene (6 bases). The CDR3 is 14 amino acids. The germline CDR1 and CDR2 sequences are SNHLY and FYNNEI. V was clipped by 6 bases and J by 9 bases, with 15 bases between them.

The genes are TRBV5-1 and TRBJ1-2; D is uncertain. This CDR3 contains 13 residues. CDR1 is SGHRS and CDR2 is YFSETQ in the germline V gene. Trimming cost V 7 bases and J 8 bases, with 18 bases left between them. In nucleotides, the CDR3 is TGCGCCAGCGGGCTAGGCGGGGTGGACGGCTACACCTTC. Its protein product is CASGLGGVDGYTF.

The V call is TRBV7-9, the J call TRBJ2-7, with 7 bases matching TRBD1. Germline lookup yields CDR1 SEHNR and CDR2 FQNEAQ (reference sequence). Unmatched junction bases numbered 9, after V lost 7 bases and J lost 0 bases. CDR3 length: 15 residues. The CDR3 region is CASTPRGGASYEQYF. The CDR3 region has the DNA TGTGCCAGCACTCCGCGAGGGGGCGCCTCCTACGAGCAGTACTTC.

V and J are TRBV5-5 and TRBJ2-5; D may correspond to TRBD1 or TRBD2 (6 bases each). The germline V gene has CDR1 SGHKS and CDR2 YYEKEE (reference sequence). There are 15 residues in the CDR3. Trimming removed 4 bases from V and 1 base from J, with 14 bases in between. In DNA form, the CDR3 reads TGTGCCAGCAGCCGGGGGCAAGCGCCCCAAGAGACCCAGTACTTC. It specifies CASSRGQAPQETQYF.

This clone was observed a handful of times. CDR3 nucleotides: TGTGCCAGCAGCGAAGACAGGGAGGAGGCTGGAAACACCATATATTTT. Translation: CASSEDREEAGNTIYF. V and J are TRBV21-1 and TRBJ1-3. TRBV21-1 is tagged as a pseudogene. The CDR3 consists of 16 residues.

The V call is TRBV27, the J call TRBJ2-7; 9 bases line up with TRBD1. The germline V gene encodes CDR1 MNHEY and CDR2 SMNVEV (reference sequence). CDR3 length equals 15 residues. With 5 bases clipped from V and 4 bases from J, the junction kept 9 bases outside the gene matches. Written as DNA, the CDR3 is TGTGCCAGCAGTCGACGACCGGGACAGGGTTACGAGCAGTACTTC. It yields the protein CASSRRPGQGYEQYF.

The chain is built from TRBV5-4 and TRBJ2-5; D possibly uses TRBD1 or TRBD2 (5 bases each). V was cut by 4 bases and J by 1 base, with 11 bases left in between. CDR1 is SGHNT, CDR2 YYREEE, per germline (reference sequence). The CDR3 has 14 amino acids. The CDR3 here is CASSDGAGQETQYF. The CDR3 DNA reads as TGTGCCAGCAGCGACGGGGCAGGCCAAGAGACCCAGTACTTC.

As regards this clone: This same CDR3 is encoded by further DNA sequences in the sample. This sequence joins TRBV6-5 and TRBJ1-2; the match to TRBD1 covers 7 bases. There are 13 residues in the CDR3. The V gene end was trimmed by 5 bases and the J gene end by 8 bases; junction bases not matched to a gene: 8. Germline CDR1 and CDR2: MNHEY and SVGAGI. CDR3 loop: CASSRSGGRGYTF. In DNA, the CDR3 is TGTGCCAGCAGTCGCTCAGGGGGTCGAGGCTACACCTTC.

The CDR3 nucleotides read TGTGCCAGCAGTACCCACCGGGGACAGGGCTACGAGCAGTACTTC. Its translation: CASSTHRGQGYEQYF. This chain links TRBV7-2 with TRBJ2-7; 9 nucleotides line up with TRBD1. V shed 6 bases, J shed 3 bases, and the junction held 9 bases outside the gene matches. This CDR3 is built from 15 residues. CDR1 SGHTA and CDR2 FQGNSA come from the germline V gene.

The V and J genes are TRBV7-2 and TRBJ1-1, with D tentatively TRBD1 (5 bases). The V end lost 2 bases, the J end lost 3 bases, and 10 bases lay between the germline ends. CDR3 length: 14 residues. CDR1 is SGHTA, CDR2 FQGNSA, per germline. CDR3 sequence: CASSLQGSDTEAFF. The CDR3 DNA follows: TGTGCCAGCAGCTTACAGGGTTCGGACACTGAAGCTTTCTTT.

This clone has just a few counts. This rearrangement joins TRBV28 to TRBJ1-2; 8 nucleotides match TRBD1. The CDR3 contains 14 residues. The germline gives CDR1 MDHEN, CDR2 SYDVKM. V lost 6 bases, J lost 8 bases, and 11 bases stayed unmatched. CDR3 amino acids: CASSSGQGVQGYTF. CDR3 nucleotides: TGTGCCAGCAGCAGCGGACAGGGAGTCCAGGGCTACACCTTC.

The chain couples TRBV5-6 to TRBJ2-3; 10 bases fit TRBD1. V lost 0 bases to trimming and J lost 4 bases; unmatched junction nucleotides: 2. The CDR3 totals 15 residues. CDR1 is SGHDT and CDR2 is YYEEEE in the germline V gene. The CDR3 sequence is CASSLETGGADTQYF. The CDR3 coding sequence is TGTGCCAGCAGCTTGGAGACAGGGGGCGCAGATACGCAGTATTTT.

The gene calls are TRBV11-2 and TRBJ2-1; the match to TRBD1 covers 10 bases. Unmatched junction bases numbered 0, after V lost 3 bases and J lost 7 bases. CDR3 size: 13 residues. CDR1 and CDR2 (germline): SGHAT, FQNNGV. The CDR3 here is CASSLDRGNEQFF. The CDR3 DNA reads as TGTGCCAGCAGCTTGGACAGGGGGAATGAGCAGTTCTTC.

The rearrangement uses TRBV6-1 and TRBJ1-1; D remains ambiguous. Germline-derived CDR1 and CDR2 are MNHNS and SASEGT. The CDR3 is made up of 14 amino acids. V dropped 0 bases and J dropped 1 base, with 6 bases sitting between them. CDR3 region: CASSEAGKNTEAFF. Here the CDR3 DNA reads TGTGCCAGCAGTGAAGCCGGCAAGAACACTGAAGCTTTCTTT.

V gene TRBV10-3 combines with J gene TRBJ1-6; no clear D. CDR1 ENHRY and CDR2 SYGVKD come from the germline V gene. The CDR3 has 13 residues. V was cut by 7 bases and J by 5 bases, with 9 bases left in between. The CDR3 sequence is CAIKTADNSPLHF. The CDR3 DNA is TGTGCCATCAAGACGGCGGATAATTCACCCCTCCACTTT.

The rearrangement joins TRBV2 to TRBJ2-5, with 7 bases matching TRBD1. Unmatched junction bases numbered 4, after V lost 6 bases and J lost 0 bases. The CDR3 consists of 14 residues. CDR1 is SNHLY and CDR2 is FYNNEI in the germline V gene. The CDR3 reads CASRTGTDQETQYF. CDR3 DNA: TGTGCCAGCAGGACTGGGACAGACCAAGAGACCCAGTACTTC.